The rows below give T cell receptor beta chains drawn from one sample of a study of sequential checkpoint blockade in melanoma. Method: immunoSEQ multiplex PCR; TCRdb's copy keeps in-frame clones and lacks some. Of roughly 8,400 clones in the sample, under 30% were seen once. Sequencing was performed on tumor tissue (inferred from file names), taken from a patient given nivolumab and ipilimumab in sequence. The receptors stem from a human donor with melanoma. Each CDR3 is given with its conserved first and last residue. Each record gives: J gene, V gene, CDR3 protein.

TRBJ1-2 | TRBV7-6 | CASSLVFRGGNYGYTF
TRBJ2-7 | TRBV23-1 | CASSQEDRVDYEQYF
TRBJ2-3 | TRBV11-3 | CASSLGGGGTDTQYF
TRBJ1-4 | TRBV4-1 | CASSQAKLGGWDEKLFF
TRBJ1-3 | TRBV15 | CATSRDLKFSGNTIYF
TRBJ2-3 | TRBV25-1 | CASSVGPFRTDTQYF
TRBJ1-5 | TRBV6-7 | CASRTTGGLGQPQHF
TRBJ1-2 | TRBV15 | CATSRGGDGYGYTF
TRBJ2-3 | TRBV5-1 | CASSLQGTPGDTQYF
TRBJ2-3 | TRBV11-3 | CASSLVGGITDTQYF
TRBJ1-3 | TRBV6-8 | CASSYSKSFLGGNTIYF
TRBJ1-2 | TRBV6-8 | CASSYRPGGRGRGYTF
TRBJ2-3 | TRBV28 | CASSPLSRLAGTTDTQYF
TRBJ1-1 | TRBV9 | CASSARPVGTEAFF
TRBJ1-5 | TRBV19 | CATGQGRSNNQPQHF
TRBJ2-1 | TRBV5-1 | CASSALGRVSYNEQFF